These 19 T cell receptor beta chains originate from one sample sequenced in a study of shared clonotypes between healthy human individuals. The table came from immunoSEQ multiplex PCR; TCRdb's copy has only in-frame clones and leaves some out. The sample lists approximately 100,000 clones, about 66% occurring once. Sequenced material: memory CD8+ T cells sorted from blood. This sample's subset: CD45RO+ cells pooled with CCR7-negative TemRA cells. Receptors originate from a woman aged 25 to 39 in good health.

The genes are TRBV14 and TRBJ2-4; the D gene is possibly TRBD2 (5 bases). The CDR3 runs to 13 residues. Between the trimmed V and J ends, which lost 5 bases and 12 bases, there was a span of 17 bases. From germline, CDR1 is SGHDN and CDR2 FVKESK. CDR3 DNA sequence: TGTGCCAGCAGCACCCTGGGGAGCACGACTCAGTACTTC. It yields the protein CASSTLGSTTQYF.

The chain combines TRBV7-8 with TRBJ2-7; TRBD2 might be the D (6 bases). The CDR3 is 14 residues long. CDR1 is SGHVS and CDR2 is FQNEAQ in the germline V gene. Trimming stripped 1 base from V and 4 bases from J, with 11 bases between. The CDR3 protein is CASSLGGKEYEQYF. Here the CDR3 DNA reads TGTGCCAGCAGCTTAGGCGGGAAAGAATACGAGCAGTACTTC.

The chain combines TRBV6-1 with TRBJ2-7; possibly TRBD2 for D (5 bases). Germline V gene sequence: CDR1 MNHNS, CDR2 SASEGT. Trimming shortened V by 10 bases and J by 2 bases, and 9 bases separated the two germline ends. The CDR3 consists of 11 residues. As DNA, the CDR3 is TGTGCCACCCGGGGTGCCTACGAGCAGTACTTC. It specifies CATRGAYEQYF.

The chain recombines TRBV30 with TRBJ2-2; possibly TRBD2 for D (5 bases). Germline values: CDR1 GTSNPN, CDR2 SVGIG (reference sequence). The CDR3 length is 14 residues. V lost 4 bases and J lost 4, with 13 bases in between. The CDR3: CAWMAGTSTGELFF. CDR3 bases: TGTGCCTGGATGGCGGGTACCTCCACCGGGGAGCTGTTTTTT.

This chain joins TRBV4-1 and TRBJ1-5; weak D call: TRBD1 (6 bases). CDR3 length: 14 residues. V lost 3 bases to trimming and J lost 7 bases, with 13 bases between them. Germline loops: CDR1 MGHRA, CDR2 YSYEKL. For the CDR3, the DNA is TGCGCCAGCAGCCAGTGGGCTCAGGGGCAGCCCCAGCATTTT. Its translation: CASSQWAQGQPQHF.

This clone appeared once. The CDR3 loop reads CASSQVRSRGYSNQPQHF. CDR3 DNA sequence: TGCGCCAGCAGCCAAGTGCGATCCCGGGGATATAGCAATCAGCCCCAGCATTTT. The chain recombines TRBV4-1 with TRBJ1-5; D is ambiguous. The CDR3 length is 18 residues. Trimming cost V 1 base and J 0 bases, with 16 bases left between them. The germline V gene encodes CDR1 MGHRA and CDR2 YSYEKL.

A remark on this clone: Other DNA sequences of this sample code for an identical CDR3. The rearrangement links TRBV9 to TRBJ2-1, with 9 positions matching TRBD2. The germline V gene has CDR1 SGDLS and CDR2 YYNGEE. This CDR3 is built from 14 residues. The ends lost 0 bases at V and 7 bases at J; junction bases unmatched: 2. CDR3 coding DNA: TGTGCCAGCAGCGTAGGACTAGCGGTAAATGAGCAGTTCTTC. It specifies CASSVGLAVNEQFF. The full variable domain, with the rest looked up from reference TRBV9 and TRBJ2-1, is DSGVTQTPKHLITATGQRVTLRCSPRSGDLSVYWYQQSLDQGLQFLIQYYNGEERAKGNILERFSAQQFPDLHSELNLSSLELGDSALYFCASSVGLAVNEQFFGPGTRLTVL.

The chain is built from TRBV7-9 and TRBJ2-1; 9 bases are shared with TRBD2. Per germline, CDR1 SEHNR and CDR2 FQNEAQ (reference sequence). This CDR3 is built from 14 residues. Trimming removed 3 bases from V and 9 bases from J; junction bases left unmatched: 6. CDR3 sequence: CASSLVLAGGEQFF. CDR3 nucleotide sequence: TGTGCCAGCAGCTTGGTACTAGCGGGTGGTGAGCAGTTCTTC. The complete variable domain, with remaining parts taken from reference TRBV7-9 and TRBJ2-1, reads DTGVSQNPRHKITKRGQNVTFRCDPISEHNRLYWYRQTLGQGPEFLTYFQNEAQLEKSRLLSDRFSAERPKGSFSTLEIQRTEQGDSAMYLCASSLVLAGGEQFFGPGTRLTVL.

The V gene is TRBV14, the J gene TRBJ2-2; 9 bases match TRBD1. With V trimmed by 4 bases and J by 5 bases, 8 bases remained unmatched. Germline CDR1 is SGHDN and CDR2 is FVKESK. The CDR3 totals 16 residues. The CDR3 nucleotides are TGTGCCAGCAGCCTAATCGGGACAGGGTGTACCGGGGAGCTGTTTTTT. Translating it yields CASSLIGTGCTGELFF.

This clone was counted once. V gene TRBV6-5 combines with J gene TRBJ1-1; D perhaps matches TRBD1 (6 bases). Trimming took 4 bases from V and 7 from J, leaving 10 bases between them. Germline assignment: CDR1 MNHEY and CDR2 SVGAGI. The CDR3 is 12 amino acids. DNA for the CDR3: TGTGCCAGCAGTTCACAGGGACTTGAAGCTTTCTTT. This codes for CASSSQGLEAFF.

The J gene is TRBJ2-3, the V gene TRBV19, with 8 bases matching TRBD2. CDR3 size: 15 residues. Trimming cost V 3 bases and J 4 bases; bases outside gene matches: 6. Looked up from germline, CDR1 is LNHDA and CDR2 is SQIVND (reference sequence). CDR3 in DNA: TGTGCCAGTAGTATTAGCGGGATGGGTCCAGATACGCAGTATTTT. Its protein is CASSISGMGPDTQYF. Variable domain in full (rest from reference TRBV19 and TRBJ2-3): DGGITQSPKYLFRKEGQNVTLSCEQNLNHDAMYWYRQDPGQGLRLIYYSQIVNDFQKGDIAEGYSVSREKKESFPLTVTSAQKNPTAFYLCASSISGMGPDTQYFGPGTRLTVL.

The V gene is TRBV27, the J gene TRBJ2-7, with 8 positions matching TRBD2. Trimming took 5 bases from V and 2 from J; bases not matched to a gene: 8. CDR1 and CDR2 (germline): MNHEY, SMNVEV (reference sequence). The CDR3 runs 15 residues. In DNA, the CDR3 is TGTGCCAGCAGTAACCTTCCGGGACTAGCCTACGAGCAGTACTTC. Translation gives CASSNLPGLAYEQYF.

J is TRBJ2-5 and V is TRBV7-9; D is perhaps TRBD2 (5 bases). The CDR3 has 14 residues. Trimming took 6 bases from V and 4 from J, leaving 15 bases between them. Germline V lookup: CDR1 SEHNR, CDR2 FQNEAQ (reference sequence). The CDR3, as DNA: TGTGCCAGCAGTCTCATGACTAAGCTAGAGACCCAGTACTTC. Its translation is CASSLMTKLETQYF.

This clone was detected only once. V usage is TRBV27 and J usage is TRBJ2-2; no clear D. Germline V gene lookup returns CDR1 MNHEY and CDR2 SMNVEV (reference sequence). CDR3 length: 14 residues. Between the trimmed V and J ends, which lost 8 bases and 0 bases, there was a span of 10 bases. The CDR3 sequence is CASGVGSNTGELFF. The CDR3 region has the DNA TGTGCCAGCGGTGTAGGGTCGAACACCGGGGAGCTGTTTTTT.

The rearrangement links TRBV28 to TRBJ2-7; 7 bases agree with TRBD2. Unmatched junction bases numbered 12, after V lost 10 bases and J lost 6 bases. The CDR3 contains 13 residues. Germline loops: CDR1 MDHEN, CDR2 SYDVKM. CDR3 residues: CATKIAGSGEQYF. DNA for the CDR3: TGTGCCACCAAAATAGCGGGTAGTGGCGAGCAGTACTTC.

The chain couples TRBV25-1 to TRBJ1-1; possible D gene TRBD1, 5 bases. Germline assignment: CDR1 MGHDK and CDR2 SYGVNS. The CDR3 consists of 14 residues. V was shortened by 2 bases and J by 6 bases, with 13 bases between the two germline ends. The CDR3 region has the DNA TGTGCCAGCAGTGAAAGTGCAGGGACCGCTGAAGCTTTCTTT. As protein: CASSESAGTAEAFF. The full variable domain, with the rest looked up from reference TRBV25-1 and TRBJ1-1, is EADIYQTPRYLVIGTGKKITLECSQTMGHDKMYWYQQDPGMELHLIHYSYGVNSTEKGDLSSESTVSRIRTEHFPLTLESARPSHTSQYLCASSESAGTAEAFFGQGTRLTVV.

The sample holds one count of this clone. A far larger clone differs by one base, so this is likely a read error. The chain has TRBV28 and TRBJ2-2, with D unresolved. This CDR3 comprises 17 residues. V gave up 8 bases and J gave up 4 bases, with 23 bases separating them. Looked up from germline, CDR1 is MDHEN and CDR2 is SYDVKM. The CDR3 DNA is TGTGCCAGCGAGGATGGCGCCCCGACCTGGGGCACCGGGGAGCTGTTTTTT. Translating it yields CASEDGAPTWGTGELFF.

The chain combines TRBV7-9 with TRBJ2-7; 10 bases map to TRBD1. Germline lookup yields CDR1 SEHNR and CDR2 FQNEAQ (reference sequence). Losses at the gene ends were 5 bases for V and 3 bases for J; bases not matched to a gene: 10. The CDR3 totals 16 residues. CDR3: CASSAGKGTGDYEQYF. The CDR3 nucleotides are TGTGCCAGCAGCGCCGGAAAAGGGACAGGGGACTACGAGCAGTACTTC. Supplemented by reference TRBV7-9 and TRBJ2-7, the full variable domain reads DTGVSQNPRHKITKRGQNVTFRCDPISEHNRLYWYRQTLGQGPEFLTYFQNEAQLEKSRLLSDRFSAERPKGSFSTLEIQRTEQGDSAMYLCASSAGKGTGDYEQYFGPGTRLTVT.

The CDR3 DNA is TGTGCCAGTAGTATATGGGCGGGACGCACAGATACGCAGTATTTT. Translation gives CASSIWAGRTDTQYF. This chain connects TRBV19 to TRBJ2-3, with D perhaps TRBD2 (6 bases). The germline CDR1 and CDR2 sequences are LNHDA and SQIVND (reference sequence). The CDR3 runs to 15 residues. Trimming pared 2 bases from V and 1 base from J, leaving 10 bases between.